This TCR beta chain was recorded in a study of breast tumors, draining lymph nodes, adjacent tissues (TCRdb year 2016). The study in broad terms: Breast cancer patients provided tumor, adjacent nontumor tissue and axillary lymph nodes, and the study compared the TCR beta repertoires across these three sources. In human breast cancer, the study set out to evaluate how tumor, surrounding tissue and draining lymph node repertoires relate to one another and whether T cells may move between these sites. What the study reported, not specific to this receptor: Tumor and nontumor tissue repertoires were significantly more similar in luminal-like than in basal-like breast cancer. Tumors showed preferential V and J gene usage, and their T-cell repertoire diversity fell below that of lymph nodes yet above that of nontumor tissue. A scenario in which most tumor T cells derive from the lymph node and then expand within tumor tissue was judged to be consistent with the data. The study presented the conclusion that tumor T cells originate in lymph nodes as consistent with a hypothesis, not as something directly demonstrated.

The lymph node samples were taken from the axillary draining lymph nodes of breast cancer patients. Concerning this clonotype itself: The clone's antigen remains unknown. No per-base quality is available; no much larger clone lies one base away.

The instrument was an Illumina HiSeq 2000. TCR beta chain libraries were generated by multiplex PCR amplification. High-throughput sequencing was used to analyze the amplified TCR beta chain products. TCRdb cleaned the public reads at Q25 with fastp, built clones with MiXCR and kept in-frame beta chains. Every distinct CDR3 protein forms one entry, paired with its most common genes and DNA. The sample profile shows about 180,000 distinct CDR3 sequences; around a third of them were found once. The biggest ten clones account for roughly 4.3% of the sample. V sheds 1 base and J sheds 3 bases, leaving 6 bases between their ends. Its CDR3 holds 13 amino acids, cysteine through phenylalanine. The CDR3 DNA has 39 bases and is translated from base 1. CDR1 and CDR2 were assigned from the germline V gene as SGHDN and FVKESK.

Sequenced sample: axillary lymph node tissue. This TCR was sampled from a female donor with breast cancer. Some clones in this sample may be carry-over from other donors' samples. The rearranged chain carries TRBV14 and TRBJ1-1, with no reliable assignment of the D segment. The CDR3 region: CASSQVQYTEAFF. The DNA sequence is TGTGCCAGCAGCCAAGTCCAATACACTGAAGCTTTCTTT.